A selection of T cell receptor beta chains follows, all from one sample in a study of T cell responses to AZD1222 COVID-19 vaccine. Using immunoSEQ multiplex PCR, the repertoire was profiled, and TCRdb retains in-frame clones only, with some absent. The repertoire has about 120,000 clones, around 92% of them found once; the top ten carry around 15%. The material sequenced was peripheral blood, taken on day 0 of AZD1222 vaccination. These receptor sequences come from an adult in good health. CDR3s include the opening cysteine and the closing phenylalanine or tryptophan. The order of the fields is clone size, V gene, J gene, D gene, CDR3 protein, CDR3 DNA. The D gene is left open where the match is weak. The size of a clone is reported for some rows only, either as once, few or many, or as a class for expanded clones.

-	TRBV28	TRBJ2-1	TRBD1	CASSRTGVYNEQFF	TGTGCCAGCTCCCGGACAGGGGTTTACAATGAGCAGTTCTTC
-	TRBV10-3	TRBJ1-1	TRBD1	CAISEDRGNTEAFF	TGTGCCATCAGTGAGGACAGGGGAAACACTGAAGCTTTCTTT
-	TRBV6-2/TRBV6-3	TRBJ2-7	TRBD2	CASSTSGGAYEQYF	TGTGCCAGCAGTACTAGCGGGGGGGCCTACGAGCAGTACTTC
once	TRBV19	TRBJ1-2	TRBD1	CASSFRDRANYGYTF	TGTGCCAGTAGTTTCCGGGACAGAGCTAACTATGGCTACACCTTC
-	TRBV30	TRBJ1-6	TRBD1	CAWLDRGPPTLHF	TGTGCCTGGTTGGACAGGGGGCCTCCGACCCTCCACTTT
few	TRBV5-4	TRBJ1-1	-	CASSPSGGVLNTEAFF	TGTGCCAGCAGCCCCTCCGGGGGGGTACTGAACACTGAAGCTTTCTTT
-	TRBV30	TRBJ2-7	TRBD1	CAWSVGTGGISKQYF	TGTGCCTGGAGTGTGGGGACAGGGGGAATATCTAAGCAGTACTTC
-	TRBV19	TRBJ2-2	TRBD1	CASRRQGSTGELFF	TGTGCCAGCCGCAGACAGGGGAGCACCGGGGAGCTGTTTTTT
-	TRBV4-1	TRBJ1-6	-	CASGLSPLHF	TGCGCCAGCGGACTTTCACCCCTCCACTTT
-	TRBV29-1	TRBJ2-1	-	CRAHTGIEQFF	TGCAGGGCCCATACAGGGATTGAGCAGTTCTTC
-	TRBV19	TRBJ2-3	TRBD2	CASSPSGGASDTQYF	TGTGCCAGTAGTCCTAGCGGGGGGGCTTCAGATACGCAGTATTTT
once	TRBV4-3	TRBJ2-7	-	CASSRTGSVQPYEQYF	TGCGCCAGCAGCCGAACAGGGTCGGTCCAACCCTACGAGCAGTACTTC
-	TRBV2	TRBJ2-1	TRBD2	CASTVTSGYNEQFF	TGTGCCAGCACCGTGACTAGCGGCTACAATGAGCAGTTCTTC
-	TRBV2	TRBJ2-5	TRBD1	CASSRTGFRETQYF	TGTGCCAGCAGCCGGACAGGGTTCCGGGAGACCCAGTACTTC
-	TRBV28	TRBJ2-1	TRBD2	CASSRMISGRVYEQFF	TGTGCCAGCAGTCGGATGATTAGCGGGAGGGTGTACGAGCAGTTCTTC
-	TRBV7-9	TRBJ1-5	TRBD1	CASSPTGGRGQPQHF	TGTGCCAGCAGCCCAACAGGGGGTAGGGGTCAGCCCCAGCATTTT
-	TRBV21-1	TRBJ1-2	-	CASSIFGDRGRCYTF	TGTGCCAGCAGCATTTTCGGGGACAGGGGTAGGTGCTACACCTTC
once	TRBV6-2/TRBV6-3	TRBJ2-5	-	CASSSAFRQGETQYF	TGTGCCAGCAGTTCAGCGTTCCGACAAGGGGAGACCCAGTACTTC
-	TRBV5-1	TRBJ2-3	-	CASSLEAVSDTQYF	TGCGCCAGCAGCTTGGAAGCGGTTTCAGATACGCAGTATTTT
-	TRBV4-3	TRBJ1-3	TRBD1	CAKKSTGKSSGNTIYF	TGCGCCAAAAAATCGACAGGGAAAAGCTCTGGAAACACCATATATTTT
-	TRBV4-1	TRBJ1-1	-	CASSPSPVGEEAFF	TGCGCCAGCAGCCCGTCCCCAGTCGGAGAGGAAGCTTTCTTT
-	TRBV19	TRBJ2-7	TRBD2	CASTLGLAGVSEQYF	TGTGCCAGTACACTCGGACTAGCGGGAGTCTCCGAGCAGTACTTC
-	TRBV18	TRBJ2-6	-	CASSLQRSGANVLTF	TGTGCCAGCTCACTACAACGCTCTGGGGCCAACGTCCTGACTTTC